A selection of T cell receptor beta chains follows, all from one sample in a study of T cells after yellow fever vaccination. TCRdb passed the 5' RACE reads through MiXCR, listing each CDR3 protein once. The repertoire consists of some 120,000 distinct CDR3 sequences, with approximately 9% occurring once and the leading ten covering 30% to 50%. Sequenced material: CD8+ T cells sorted from PBMCs, taken on the day of the yellow fever booster vaccination. These receptor sequences come from a young man who received the YFV17D yellow fever vaccine. Both conserved end residues are part of each CDR3. D genes are given only for firm matches. Clone size is stated in some rows and not others, as once, few, many or a class when expanded.

clone size	D gene	V gene	J gene	CDR3 protein	CDR3 DNA
-	-	TRBV27	TRBJ1-3	CASSLSPRGGPGNTIYF	TGTGCCAGCAGTTTATCTCCCCGCGGGGGGCCTGGAAACACCATATATTTT
few	-	TRBV4-1	TRBJ1-2	CASSPEGYGYTF	TGCGCCAGCAGCCCAGAGGGGTATGGCTACACCTTC
-	-	TRBV7-2	TRBJ1-1	CASSRAGGMNTEAFF	TGTGCCAGCAGCCGAGCGGGGGGCATGAACACTGAAGCTTTCTTT
-	-	TRBV29-1	TRBJ2-3	CSVEVRGISTDTQYF	TGCAGCGTTGAAGTCCGCGGGATTAGCACAGATACGCAGTATTTT
-	-	TRBV29-1	TRBJ2-5	CSVEAGTWEETQYF	TGCAGCGTTGAGGCCGGGACGTGGGAAGAGACCCAGTACTTC
few	-	TRBV7-8	TRBJ2-3	CASSLGPRGTDTQYF	TGTGCCAGCAGCTTAGGGCCCAGGGGCACAGATACGCAGTATTTT
-	-	TRBV7-2	TRBJ1-5	CASIPHRVSLVIPPQHF	TGTGCCAGCATTCCCCACAGGGTCTCTTTAGTCATCCCGCCCCAGCATTTT
-	-	TRBV23-1	TRBJ2-7	CASSQFPGYGEQYF	TGCGCCAGCAGTCAATTTCCAGGGTATGGTGAGCAGTACTTC
-	TRBD1	TRBV27	TRBJ1-6	CASSSGQGTYNSPLHF	TGTGCCAGCAGTTCGGGACAGGGCACCTATAATTCACCCCTCCACTTT
many	TRBD2	TRBV5-5	TRBJ2-3	CASSLQATRLASSGTQYF	TGTGCCAGCAGCTTGCAGGCAACCCGACTAGCGTCCTCGGGTACGCAGTATTTT
few	-	TRBV24-1	TRBJ2-3	CATKNPYTDTQYF	TGTGCCACCAAGAACCCCTACACAGATACGCAGTATTTT
few	-	TRBV6-5	TRBJ2-4	CASSQGFPDIQYF	TGTGCCAGCAGTCAGGGTTTCCCGGACATTCAGTACTTC
many	-	TRBV7-2	TRBJ2-3	CATSLGYTRTDTQYF	TGTGCCACCAGTTTGGGTTATACGCGCACAGATACGCAGTATTTT
few	-	TRBV13	TRBJ2-1	CASSWDNEQFF	TGTGCCAGCAGCTGGGACAATGAGCAGTTCTTC
-	-	TRBV4-1	TRBJ1-6	CASSQDRSNSPLHF	TGCGCCAGCAGCCAAGACAGGTCAAATTCACCCCTCCACTTT
-	-	TRBV5-1	TRBJ1-5	CASSFVPNQPQHF	TGCGCCAGCAGCTTTGTACCGAATCAGCCCCAGCATTTT
-	TRBD2	TRBV4-2	TRBJ2-3	CASDPGLASDTQYF	TGTGCCAGCGACCCGGGACTAGCCTCAGATACGCAGTATTTT
many	-	TRBV29-1	TRBJ2-7	CSVGGRNEQYF	TGCAGCGTAGGTGGGAGGAACGAGCAGTACTTC
-	-	TRBV11-2	TRBJ2-2	CASSPSLGELFF	TGTGCCAGCAGCCCCTCGCTCGGGGAGCTGTTTTTT
many	-	TRBV21-1	TRBJ2-3	CASSKPIPRLGGPDTQYF	TGTGCCAGCAGCAAGCCAATCCCCAGACTAGGGGGGCCAGATACGCAGTATTTT
few	-	TRBV7-9	TRBJ2-1	CASSAVGTGHNEQFF	TGTGCCAGCAGCGCCGTGGGGACTGGACACAATGAGCAGTTCTTC
few	TRBD1	TRBV29-1	TRBJ1-2	CSVRTGESPGYTF	TGCAGCGTAAGGACAGGGGAATCCCCTGGCTACACCTTC
-	-	TRBV7-9	TRBJ1-5	CASSDRYQPQHF	TGTGCCAGCAGCGACAGGTATCAGCCCCAGCATTTT
many	TRBD1	TRBV5-1	TRBJ2-7	CASSLTRGQSQEQYF	TGCGCCAGCAGCCTAACCAGGGGGCAGTCGCAAGAGCAGTACTTC
-	TRBD2	TRBV9	TRBJ2-2	CASSEPSGVPNTGELFF	TGTGCCAGCAGCGAACCTAGCGGGGTACCGAACACCGGGGAGCTGTTTTTT
-	TRBD1	TRBV4-1	TRBJ2-1	CASSQMTGWSEQFF	TGCGCCAGCAGCCAGATGACAGGGTGGAGTGAGCAGTTCTTC
-	-	TRBV29-1	TRBJ1-2	CSVPWGWTGANYGYTF	TGCAGCGTCCCGTGGGGTTGGACCGGAGCTAACTATGGCTACACCTTC